These T cell receptor beta chains were read from a single sample in a study of human T cells and chemical hapten exposure. In TCRdb, the RACE reads were re-called with MiXCR into one record per CDR3 protein. The table records some 82,000 distinct CDR3 sequences, 6.5% to 8.5% of them present only once. This material consisted of whole blood, taken in connection with sensitization to the hapten diphenylcyclopropenone (DPC). The receptors were sampled from a woman in her 30s with alopecia areata. Some clones in this sample may be carry-over from other donors' samples. The conserved cysteine and the conserved F or W are not part of the CDR3 here. A D gene is named only where the DNA matches it firmly.

J gene: TRBJ2-3; D gene: -; V gene: TRBV7-8; CDR3 protein: ASSFNTYTDTQY
J gene: TRBJ2-3; D gene: -; V gene: TRBV7-9; CDR3 protein: ASSLVGSSTPTTQY
J gene: TRBJ1-1; D gene: -; V gene: TRBV6-5; CDR3 protein: ASSSPRSNTEAF
J gene: TRBJ1-4; D gene: TRBD1; V gene: TRBV7-2; CDR3 protein: ASSSTSRTGSEKLF
J gene: TRBJ1-1; D gene: TRBD1; V gene: TRBV5-6; CDR3 protein: ASSQGQVSVGQAF
J gene: TRBJ1-2; D gene: -; V gene: TRBV14; CDR3 protein: ASTPYGYGYT
J gene: TRBJ1-1; D gene: -; V gene: TRBV6-5; CDR3 protein: ASSYSRTAIIEAF
J gene: TRBJ1-1; D gene: TRBD1; V gene: TRBV20-1; CDR3 protein: SARDERRGLDTEAF
J gene: TRBJ2-3; D gene: TRBD2; V gene: TRBV5-1; CDR3 protein: ASSLERGADTQY
J gene: TRBJ2-6; D gene: -; V gene: TRBV7-8; CDR3 protein: ASSPVPGANVLT
J gene: TRBJ2-2; D gene: -; V gene: TRBV18; CDR3 protein: ASSREGENTGELF
J gene: TRBJ1-2; D gene: TRBD1; V gene: TRBV5-5; CDR3 protein: ASSLAAGGSYGYT
J gene: TRBJ2-3; D gene: -; V gene: TRBV20-1; CDR3 protein: SRDSQPGGDTQY
J gene: TRBJ2-2; D gene: -; V gene: TRBV23-1; CDR3 protein: ASSQSVGGPGELF
J gene: TRBJ1-5; D gene: -; V gene: TRBV19; CDR3 protein: ASTVQGEQPQH
J gene: TRBJ2-7; D gene: TRBD1; V gene: TRBV20-1; CDR3 protein: SARAGTAEYEQY
J gene: TRBJ1-1; D gene: -; V gene: TRBV27; CDR3 protein: ASSLSVGGASGPEAF
J gene: TRBJ1-1; D gene: -; V gene: TRBV20-1; CDR3 protein: SAPPNTEAF
J gene: TRBJ2-3; D gene: TRBD2; V gene: TRBV10-3; CDR3 protein: AISAGGTSTDTQY
J gene: TRBJ2-7; D gene: -; V gene: TRBV6-5; CDR3 protein: ASNRGGGNHEQY
J gene: TRBJ2-7; D gene: -; V gene: TRBV23-1; CDR3 protein: ASVRDRFSEGR
J gene: TRBJ2-2; D gene: TRBD1; V gene: TRBV24-1; CDR3 protein: ATSERTGGTGELF
J gene: TRBJ2-4; D gene: TRBD2; V gene: TRBV20-1; CDR3 protein: SVGPLAGALNIQY
J gene: TRBJ2-7; D gene: -; V gene: TRBV20-1; CDR3 protein: SASPGYEQY
J gene: TRBJ1-4; D gene: -; V gene: TRBV11-1; CDR3 protein: ASSGGGDNEKLF
J gene: TRBJ2-7; D gene: TRBD2; V gene: TRBV6-6; CDR3 protein: ASSDVAGGPYEQY
J gene: TRBJ1-2; D gene: -; V gene: TRBV11-3; CDR3 protein: ASSPQRGSFSVGYT
J gene: TRBJ1-6; D gene: -; V gene: TRBV20-1; CDR3 protein: SAKMGSSYNSPLH
J gene: TRBJ1-1; D gene: -; V gene: TRBV6-5; CDR3 protein: ASRLQRRNTEAF